The 18 T cell receptor beta chains below all came from one sample that was sequenced in a study of T cells after yellow fever vaccination. One entry per CDR3 protein, called by TCRdb with MiXCR from the 5' RACE reads. The profile covers more than 95,000 distinct CDR3 sequences, with 13% to 15% appearing a single time and more than 40% taken by the ten largest. Sequences were derived from CD8+ T cells sorted from PBMCs, sampled 5 days after the yellow fever booster vaccination. These receptors were obtained from a man aged 18 to 29 who received the YFV17D yellow fever vaccine.

This clonotype was detected only a few times. The CDR3 is CASSLTRNEQFF. CDR3 nucleotide sequence: TGTGCCAGCAGCTTAACTAGGAATGAGCAGTTCTTC. This chain links TRBV7-3 with TRBJ2-1, with D unresolved. The CDR3 consists of 12 residues. V lost 0 bases to trimming and J lost 7 bases, with 4 bases between them. Germline CDR1 is SGHTA and CDR2 is FQGTGA.

The chain joins TRBV5-5 to TRBJ1-3; D perhaps matches TRBD1 (5 bases). The CDR3 is 15 residues long. Germline values: CDR1 SGHKS, CDR2 YYEKEE (reference sequence). The V and J ends lost 2 bases and 0 bases respectively, with 9 bases between them. CDR3 sequence: CASSFGTGSGNTIYF. CDR3 nucleotides: TGTGCCAGCAGCTTTGGGACGGGCTCTGGAAACACCATATATTTT. The full variable domain, its missing parts supplied by reference TRBV5-5 and TRBJ1-3, is DAGVTQSPTHLIKTRGQQVTLRCSPISGHKSVSWYQQVLGQGPQFIFQYYEKEERGRGNFPDRFSARQFPNYSSELNVNALLLGDSALYLCASSFGTGSGNTIYFGEGSWLTVV.

The V call is TRBV3-1, the J call TRBJ2-7; D is uncertain. This CDR3 contains 11 residues. CDR1 is LGHDT and CDR2 is YNNKEL in the germline V gene (reference sequence). V gave up 0 bases and J gave up 5 bases, with 2 bases separating them. The CDR3 sequence: CASSQDDEQYF. CDR3 DNA sequence: TGTGCCAGCAGCCAAGACGACGAGCAGTACTTC.

This clonotype was detected only a few times. The chain is built from TRBV7-3 and TRBJ2-3; D perhaps matches TRBD2 (7 bases). V lost 5 bases and J 0 bases, leaving 24 bases between the germline ends. The CDR3 runs to 19 residues. The germline V gene encodes CDR1 SGHTA and CDR2 FQGTGA. The CDR3: CASSPRGGSVRSSTDTQYF. The CDR3 DNA is TGTGCCAGCAGCCCAAGGGGGGGCAGTGTTCGAAGTAGCACAGATACGCAGTATTTT.

The gene calls are TRBV6-5 and TRBJ2-7; no firm D call. The CDR3 has 17 amino acids. V was clipped by 0 bases and J by 0 bases, with 15 bases between them. Germline V lookup: CDR1 MNHEY, CDR2 SVGAGI. In DNA, the CDR3 is TGTGCCAGCAGTTACTCAGTAGTGCCTAAAATCTCCTACGAGCAGTACGTC. The encoded protein is CASSYSVVPKISYEQYV.

This clonotype was picked up a small number of times. This rearrangement joins TRBV7-9 to TRBJ1-5; D is unresolved. Per the germline V gene, CDR1 is SEHNR and CDR2 is FQNEAQ (reference sequence). The germline V and J ends were trimmed by 5 bases and 10 bases, with 12 bases remaining between them. The CDR3 covers 12 residues. In DNA form, the CDR3 reads TGTGCCAGCAGCCCCGGATTTTCACCCCAGCATTTT. This translates into CASSPGFSPQHF.

This clonotype turned up a few times. This rearrangement joins TRBV5-1 to TRBJ2-2; 9 bases map to TRBD2. This CDR3 is 16 amino acids long. V lost 3 bases, J lost 3 bases, and 6 bases stayed unmatched. The V gene's germline CDR1 is SGHRS and CDR2 YFSETQ. The CDR3 sequence: CASSWATSGHTGELFF. Written as DNA, the CDR3 is TGCGCCAGCAGCTGGGCTACTAGCGGGCACACCGGGGAGCTGTTTTTT.

This clonotype was counted between two and nine times. The chain combines TRBV6-6 with TRBJ2-3; 10 bases align to TRBD2. CDR1 and CDR2 (germline): MNHNY, SVGAGI (reference sequence). The CDR3 consists of 15 residues. V was clipped by 5 bases and J by 5 bases; unmatched bases: 7. For the CDR3, the DNA is TGTGCCAGCAGTCGAAAAACTAGCGGGATAGATACGCAGTATTTT. This gives the protein CASSRKTSGIDTQYF.

The rearrangement joins TRBV20-1 to TRBJ1-2; maybe TRBD1 (6 bases). The CDR3 has 15 amino acids. The V and J ends lost 5 bases and 1 base respectively, with 17 bases between them. CDR1 is DFQATT and CDR2 is SNEGSKA in the germline V gene (reference sequence). The DNA of the CDR3 is TGCAGTGCTTACATTCCCCAGGGGATTAACTATGGCTACACCTTC. Its protein product is CSAYIPQGINYGYTF.

This clonotype was observed many times. V and J are TRBV7-9 and TRBJ2-5; perhaps TRBD2 as D (5 bases). The CDR3 covers 13 residues. Germline V gene lookup returns CDR1 SEHNR and CDR2 FQNEAQ (reference sequence). The V end lost 5 bases, the J end lost 2 bases, and 9 bases lay between the germline ends. As DNA, the CDR3 is TGTGCCAGCAGCAGCCGGGGACAAGAGACCCAGTACTTC. Its protein is CASSSRGQETQYF.

A few counts support this clonotype. The rearrangement joins TRBV7-6 to TRBJ1-5, with D tentatively TRBD1 (5 bases). The V and J ends lost 1 base and 7 bases respectively, with 17 bases between them. The CDR3 totals 16 residues. Germline V gene data show CDR1 as SGHVS and CDR2 as FNYEAQ. In DNA, the CDR3 is TGTGCCAGCAGCTTAGGAGGGGTAGGGTCGGGACAGCCCCAGCATTTT. Amino acid sequence: CASSLGGVGSGQPQHF.

In this sample, this clonotype turned up a few times. This chain uses TRBV5-1 with TRBJ1-2, with D hard to call. Looked up from germline, CDR1 is SGHRS and CDR2 is YFSETQ. V lost 1 base, J lost 4 bases, and 11 bases lay in between. There are 14 residues in the CDR3. In DNA form, the CDR3 reads TGCGCCAGCAGCTTGAGGCGGTCCGTCTATGGCTACACCTTC. It specifies CASSLRRSVYGYTF.

The V call is TRBV7-9, the J call TRBJ2-7, with no clear D. CDR1 is SEHNR and CDR2 is FQNEAQ in the germline V gene (reference sequence). The CDR3 has 12 residues. V was shortened by 4 bases and J by 2 bases, with 6 bases between the two germline ends. The CDR3: CASSSSPYEQYF. For the CDR3, the DNA is TGTGCCAGCAGCTCGAGTCCCTACGAGCAGTACTTC.

This clonotype was seen at least ten times. The V call is TRBV4-2, the J call TRBJ2-3, with 8 bases lining up with TRBD2. The CDR3 is 16 residues long. The germline V gene has CDR1 LGHNA and CDR2 YNFKEQ. After removal of 0 bases from V and 4 bases from J, the junction contained 6 bases not matched to a gene. The CDR3 region has the DNA TGTGCCAGCAGCCAAGATCAGGGACTAGGCGCAGATACGCAGTATTTT. Its protein product is CASSQDQGLGADTQYF.

The chain combines TRBV6-5 with TRBJ1-2; D possibly corresponds to TRBD1 (5 bases). Trimming left V 9 bases short and J 5 bases short, with 10 bases between. CDR1 and CDR2 (germline): MNHEY, SVGAGI. The CDR3 is 11 amino acids. DNA of the CDR3: TGTGCCAGTAGGGGAGTGTATGGCTACACCTTC. Translation: CASRGVYGYTF.

The V and J genes are TRBV19 and TRBJ1-2, with TRBD1 matching over 10 bases. Trimming removed 3 bases from V and 10 bases from J; junction bases left unmatched: 8. CDR3 length: 14 amino acids. Germline CDR1 LNHDA, CDR2 SQIVND (reference sequence). CDR3 coding DNA: TGTGCCAGTAGTATTCAGGACAGGGGGAAATCCTACACCTTC. Amino acids: CASSIQDRGKSYTF.

Only a few counts were recorded for this clonotype. The chain carries TRBV3-1 and TRBJ2-2, with D tentatively TRBD1 or TRBD2 (6 bases each). Germline CDR1 and CDR2: LGHDT and YNNKEL (reference sequence). The CDR3 consists of 20 residues. With 0 bases removed from V and 6 bases from J, the gap between germline ends came to 26 bases. The CDR3 coding sequence is TGTGCCAGCAGCCAAGATCGGTCTGTTTTCGGGGGCCCGATCGCCGGGGAGCTGTTTTTT. Its protein is CASSQDRSVFGGPIAGELFF.

This clonotype was counted many times. The chain uses TRBV4-3 and TRBJ1-4; D is possibly TRBD1 (6 bases). CDR3 size: 17 residues. Trimming cost V 0 bases and J 5 bases, with 16 bases left between them. The germline V gene has CDR1 LGHNA and CDR2 YSLEER. CDR3 DNA: TGCGCCAGCAGCCAAGAGACCCGTGGACAGTCAAATGAAAAACTGTTTTTT. Its protein product is CASSQETRGQSNEKLFF.